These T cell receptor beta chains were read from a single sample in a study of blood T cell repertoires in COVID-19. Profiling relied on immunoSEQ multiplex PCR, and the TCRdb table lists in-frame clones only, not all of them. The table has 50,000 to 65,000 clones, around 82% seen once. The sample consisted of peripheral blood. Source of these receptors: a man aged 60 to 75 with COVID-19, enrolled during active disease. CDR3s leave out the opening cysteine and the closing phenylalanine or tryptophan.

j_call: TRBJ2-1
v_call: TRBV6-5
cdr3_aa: ATEEGSYNEQF

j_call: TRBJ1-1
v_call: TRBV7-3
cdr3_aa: ASSSQVNTEAF

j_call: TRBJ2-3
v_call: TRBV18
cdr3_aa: ASSPPGADTQY

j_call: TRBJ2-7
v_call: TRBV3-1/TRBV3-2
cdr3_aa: ASSHSGRTTYEQY

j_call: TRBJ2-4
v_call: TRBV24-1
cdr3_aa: ATSDPTGGADIQY

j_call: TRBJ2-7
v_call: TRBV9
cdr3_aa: ASSVLTSGEQY

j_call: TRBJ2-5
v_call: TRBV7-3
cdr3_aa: ASSSSAESQETQY

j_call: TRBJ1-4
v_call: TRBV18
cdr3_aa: ASSPRDTGEKLF

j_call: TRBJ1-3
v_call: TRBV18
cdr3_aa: ASSPPSQGNTIY

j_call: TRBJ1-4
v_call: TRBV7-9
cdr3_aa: ASSPGHGKEKLF

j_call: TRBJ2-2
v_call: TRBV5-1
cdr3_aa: ASSVGLSHSNTGELF

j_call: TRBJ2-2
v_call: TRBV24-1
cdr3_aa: ATSDQTRTGELF

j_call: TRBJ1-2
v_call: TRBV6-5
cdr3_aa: ASSSTNYGYT

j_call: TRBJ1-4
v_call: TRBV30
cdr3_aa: AWSEGADEKLF

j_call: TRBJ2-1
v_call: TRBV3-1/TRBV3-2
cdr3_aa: ASRQTSSSNEQF

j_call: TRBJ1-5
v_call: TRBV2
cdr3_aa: ASSEDGRVQPQH

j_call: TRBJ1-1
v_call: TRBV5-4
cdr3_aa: ASSSDRGLTEAF

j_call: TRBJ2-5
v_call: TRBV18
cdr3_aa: ASSPGGSQETQY

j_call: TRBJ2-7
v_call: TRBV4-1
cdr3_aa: ASSQFPTSGSPYEQY

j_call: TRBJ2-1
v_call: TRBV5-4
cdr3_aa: ASSLVAGAHNEQF

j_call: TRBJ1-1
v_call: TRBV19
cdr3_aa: ASRPGRQREAF

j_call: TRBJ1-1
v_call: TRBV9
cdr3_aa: ASSVAGNTEAF

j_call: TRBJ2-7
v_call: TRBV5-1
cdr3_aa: ASSSGTGSPYEQY

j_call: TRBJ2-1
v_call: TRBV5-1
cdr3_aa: ASSLGTSGGYYNEQF

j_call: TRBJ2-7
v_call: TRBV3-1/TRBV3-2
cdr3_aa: ASSSWDSHSYEQY

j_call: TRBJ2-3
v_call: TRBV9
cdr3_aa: ASSSGLASTDTQY

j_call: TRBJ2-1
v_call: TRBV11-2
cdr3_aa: ASSFEVCRDNEQF

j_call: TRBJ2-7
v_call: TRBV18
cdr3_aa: ASSLAGGREQY

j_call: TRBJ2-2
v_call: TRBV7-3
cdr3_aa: ASSPHTTGSGELF

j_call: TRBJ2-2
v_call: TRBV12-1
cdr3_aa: ASSLEEPTGELF

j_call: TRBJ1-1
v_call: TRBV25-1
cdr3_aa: ASTGVIGMNTEAF

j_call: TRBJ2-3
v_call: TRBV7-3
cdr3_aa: ASSLGLAGGDTQY

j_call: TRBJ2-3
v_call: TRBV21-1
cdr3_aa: ASSSVGGTVGFGALPTHTQY

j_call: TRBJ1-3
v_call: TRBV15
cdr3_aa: ATSRTITGFSGNTIY

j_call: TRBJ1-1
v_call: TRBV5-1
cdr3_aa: ASSLAAGQNTEAF

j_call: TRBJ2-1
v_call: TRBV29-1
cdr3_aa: SVRDRGGYNEQF

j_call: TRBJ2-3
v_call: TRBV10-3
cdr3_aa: AITRGGTDTQY

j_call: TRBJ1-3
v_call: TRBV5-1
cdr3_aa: ASSWGTSVSGNTIY

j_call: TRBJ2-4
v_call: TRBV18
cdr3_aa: ASSPTSTGIGDIQY

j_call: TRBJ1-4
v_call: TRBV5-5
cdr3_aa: ASETGYSEKLF

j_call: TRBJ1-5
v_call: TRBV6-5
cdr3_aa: ASGQPREPQH

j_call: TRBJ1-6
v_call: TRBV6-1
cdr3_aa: ASSDAFVGLINSPLH